This record concerns one T cell receptor beta chain sequence. Which antigen it targets is not known. Base qualities are missing; no much larger clone stands one base away. The tumor samples were collected prior to definitive surgery or chemotherapy. The MD Anderson Biospecimen Extraction Resource handled genomic DNA extraction, while the MD Anderson Cancer Genomics Laboratory carried out the TCR sequencing. V and J lose 6 bases and 0 bases, and a span of 9 bases separates them. The CDR3 holds 14 amino acids from the cysteine to the phenylalanine. Just the 42-base CDR3 DNA is kept, in frame starting at base 1. Based on the germline V gene, the CDR1 and CDR2 sequences are SGHRS and YFSETQ. The approximately 100 tumor samples underwent high-throughput TCR profiling with ImmunoSEQ. Processing in the source paper ran as follows. Richness (unique productive sequences), clonality, evenness and relatedness were included as repertoire diversity metrics, and similarity between samples was assessed with the Bhattacharyya coefficient. In a sensitivity analysis, TCRs with fewer than two reads were excluded, and consistent conclusions were obtained. The immuneACCESS repertoire file appears here via TCRdb, limited to in-frame rearrangements. These files lack a portion of the clones; in checked studies, under half of the deficit traces to unresolved V genes, and the cause of the others is not known. V and J calls and clone size are copied from that table; D and trimming were computed from the DNA. The sample contains 2,500 to 3,500 clones, around 75% of them found a single time. Of the sample, about a sixth is held by the ten largest clones.

This sample was included in a study of high-grade serous ovarian cancer treatment subgroups (dated by TCRdb to the early 2020s). As for the study more broadly: On average, each sample produced around 14,000 sequencing reads and under 9,000 unique TCR beta rearrangements. Each patient contributed one primary tumor and two metastatic tumor samples, giving 75 to 100 samples in total. Under a laparoscopic triage algorithm, patients with high-grade serous ovarian cancer were grouped by complete gross resection or by neoadjuvant chemotherapy response, and the study profiled the TCR beta repertoires of these patients. A cohort of 30 patients was included: 10 with no residual disease after primary surgery (R0), 10 who were excellent NACT responders, and 10 who were poor NACT responders. On the study overall, not on this receptor specifically: Because bulk tumor TCR sequencing provided no spatial information, insight into HGSC tumor complexity and diversity was limited. TCR repertoire analyses focused on CDR3; CDR1 and CDR2 were not analyzed. Repertoire similarity between tumors of the same patient ranged about 0.11 to 0.79, whereas almost no similarity was seen between different patients. TCR clonal relatedness was found to be positively correlated with neoantigen level and, by trend, with copy number variation and mutation load derived from whole-genome sequencing.

The TCR sequence derives from a human donor with high-grade serous ovarian cancer. The chain is made from TRBV5-1 and TRBJ1-4; TRBD1 is perhaps the D gene, given 6 matching bases. What was sequenced was tumor tissue. The bases read TGCGCCAGCAAACAGGGAGCAACTAATGAAAAACTGTTTTTT. It encodes CASKQGATNEKLFF.